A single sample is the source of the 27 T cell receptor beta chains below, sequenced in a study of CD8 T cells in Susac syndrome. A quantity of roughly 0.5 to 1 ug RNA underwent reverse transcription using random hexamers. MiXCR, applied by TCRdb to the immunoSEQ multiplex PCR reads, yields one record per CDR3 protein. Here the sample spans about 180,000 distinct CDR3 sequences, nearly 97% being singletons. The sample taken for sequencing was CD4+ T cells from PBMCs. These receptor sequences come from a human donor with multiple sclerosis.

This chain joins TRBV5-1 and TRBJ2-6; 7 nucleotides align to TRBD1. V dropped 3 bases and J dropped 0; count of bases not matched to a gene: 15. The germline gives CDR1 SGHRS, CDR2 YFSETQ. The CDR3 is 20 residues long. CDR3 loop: CASSYLRGQQSSSGANVLTF. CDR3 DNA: TGCGCCAGCAGCTACCTCCGGGGACAGCAATCCTCCTCTGGGGCCAACGTCCTGACTTTC. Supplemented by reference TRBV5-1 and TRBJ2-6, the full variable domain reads KAGVTQTPRYLIKTRGQQVTLSCSPISGHRSVSWYQQTPGQGLQFLFEYFSETQRNKGNFPGRFSGRQFSNSRSEMNVSTLELGDSALYLCASSYLRGQQSSSGANVLTFGAGSRLTVL.

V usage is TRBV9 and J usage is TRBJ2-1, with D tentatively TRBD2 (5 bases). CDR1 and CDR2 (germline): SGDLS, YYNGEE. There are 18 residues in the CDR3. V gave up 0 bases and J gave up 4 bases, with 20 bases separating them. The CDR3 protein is CASSVASSPLLLYNEQFF. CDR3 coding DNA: TGTGCCAGCAGCGTAGCTAGCAGTCCTCTACTCCTATACAATGAGCAGTTCTTC.

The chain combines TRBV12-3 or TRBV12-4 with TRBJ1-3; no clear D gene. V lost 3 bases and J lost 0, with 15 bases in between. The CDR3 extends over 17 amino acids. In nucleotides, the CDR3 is TGTGCCAGCAGTTTTCTGACAACCAAGAACTCTGGAAACACCATATATTTT. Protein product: CASSFLTTKNSGNTIYF.

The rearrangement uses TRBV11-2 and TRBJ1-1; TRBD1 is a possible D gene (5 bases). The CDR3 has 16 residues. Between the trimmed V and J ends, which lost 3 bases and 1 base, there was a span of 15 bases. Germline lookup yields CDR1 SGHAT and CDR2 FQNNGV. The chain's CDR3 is CASSFTFGAQNTEAFF. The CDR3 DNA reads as TGTGCCAGCAGCTTTACTTTTGGGGCTCAGAACACTGAAGCTTTCTTT.

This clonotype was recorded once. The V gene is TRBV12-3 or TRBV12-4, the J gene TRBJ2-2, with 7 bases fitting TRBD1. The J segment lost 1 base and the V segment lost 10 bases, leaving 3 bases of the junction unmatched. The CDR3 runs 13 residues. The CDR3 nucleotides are TGTGCCACCAGGACAGGGAACACCGGGGAGCTGTTTTTT. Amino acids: CATRTGNTGELFF.

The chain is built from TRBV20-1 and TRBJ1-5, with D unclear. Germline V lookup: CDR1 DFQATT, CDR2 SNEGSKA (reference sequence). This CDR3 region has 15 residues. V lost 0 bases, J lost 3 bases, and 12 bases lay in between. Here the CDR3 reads CSARDSPLSNQPQHF. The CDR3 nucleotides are TGCAGTGCTAGAGATAGCCCACTCTCCAATCAGCCCCAGCATTTT.

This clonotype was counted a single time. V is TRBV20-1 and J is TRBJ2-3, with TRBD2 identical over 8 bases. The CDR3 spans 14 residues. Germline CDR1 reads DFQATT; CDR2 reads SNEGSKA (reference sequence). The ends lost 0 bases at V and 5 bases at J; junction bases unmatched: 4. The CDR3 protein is CSARDPLAGDTQYF. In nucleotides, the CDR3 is TGCAGTGCTAGAGATCCGCTAGCGGGAGATACGCAGTATTTT.

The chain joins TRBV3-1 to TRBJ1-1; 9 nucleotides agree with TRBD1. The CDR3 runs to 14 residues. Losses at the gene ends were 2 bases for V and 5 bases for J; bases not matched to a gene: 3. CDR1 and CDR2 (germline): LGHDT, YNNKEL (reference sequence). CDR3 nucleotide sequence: TGTGCCAGCAGCCAACCGGACAGGGGAACTGAAGCTTTCTTT. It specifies CASSQPDRGTEAFF.

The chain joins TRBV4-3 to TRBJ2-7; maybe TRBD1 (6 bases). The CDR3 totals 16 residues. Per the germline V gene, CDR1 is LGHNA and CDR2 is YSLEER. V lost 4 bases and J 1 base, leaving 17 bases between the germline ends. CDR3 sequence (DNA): TGCGCCAGCAGCCCCCAAGCCCCAGGGGTTTCCTACGAGCAGTACTTC. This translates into CASSPQAPGVSYEQYF.

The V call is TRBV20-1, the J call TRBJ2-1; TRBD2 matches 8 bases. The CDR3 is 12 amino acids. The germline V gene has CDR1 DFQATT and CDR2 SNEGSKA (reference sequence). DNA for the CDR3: TGCAGCGGTACTAGCGGCTACAATGAGCAGTTCTTC. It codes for CSGTSGYNEQFF.

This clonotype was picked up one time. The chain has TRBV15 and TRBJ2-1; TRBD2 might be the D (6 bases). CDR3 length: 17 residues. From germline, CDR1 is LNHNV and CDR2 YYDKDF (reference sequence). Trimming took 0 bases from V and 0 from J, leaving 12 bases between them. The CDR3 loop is CATSRDRAGSSYNEQFF. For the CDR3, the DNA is TGTGCCACCAGCAGAGATCGCGCGGGGAGCTCCTACAATGAGCAGTTCTTC.

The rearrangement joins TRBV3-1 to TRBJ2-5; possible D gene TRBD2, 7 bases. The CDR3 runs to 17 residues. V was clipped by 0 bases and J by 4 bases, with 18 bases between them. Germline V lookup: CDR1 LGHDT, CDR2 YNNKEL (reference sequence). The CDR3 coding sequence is TGTGCCAGCAGCCAAGATCCACAGGGTTGGGGGGGAGAGACCCAGTACTTC. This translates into CASSQDPQGWGGETQYF.

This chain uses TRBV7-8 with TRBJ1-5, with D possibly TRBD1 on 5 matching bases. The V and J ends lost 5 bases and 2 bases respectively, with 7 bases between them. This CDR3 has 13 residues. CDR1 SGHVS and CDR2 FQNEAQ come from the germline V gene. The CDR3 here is CASSRGGNQPQHF. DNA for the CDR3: TGTGCCAGCAGCCGAGGGGGCAATCAGCCCCAGCATTTT.

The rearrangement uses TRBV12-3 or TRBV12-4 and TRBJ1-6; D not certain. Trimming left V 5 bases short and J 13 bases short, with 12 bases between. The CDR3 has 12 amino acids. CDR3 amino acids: CASSPRLTPLHF. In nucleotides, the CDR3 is TGTGCCAGCAGTCCCAGGTTAACCCCCCTCCACTTT.

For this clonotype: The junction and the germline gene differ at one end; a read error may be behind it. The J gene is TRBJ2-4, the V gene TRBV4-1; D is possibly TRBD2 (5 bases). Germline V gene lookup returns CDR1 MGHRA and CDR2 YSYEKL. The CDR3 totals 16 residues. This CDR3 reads CASRQDWAAVGNIQYF. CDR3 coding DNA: TGCGCCAGCAGACAAGATTGGGCAGCGGTGGGGAACATTCAGTACTTC.

CDR3: CSVEHGGTGWGEQFF. CDR3 nucleotide sequence: TGCAGCGTTGAACACGGAGGGACAGGGTGGGGTGAGCAGTTCTTC. The chain carries TRBV29-1 and TRBJ2-1, with TRBD1 matching 9 bases. Germline CDR1 is SQVTM and CDR2 is ANQGSEA. There are 15 residues in the CDR3. The ends lost 2 bases at V and 9 bases at J; junction bases unmatched: 11.

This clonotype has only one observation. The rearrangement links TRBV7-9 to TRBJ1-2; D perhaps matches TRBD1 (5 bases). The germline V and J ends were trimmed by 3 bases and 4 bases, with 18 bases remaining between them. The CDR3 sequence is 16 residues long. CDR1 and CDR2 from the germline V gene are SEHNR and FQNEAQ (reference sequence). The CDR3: CASSFPSGGPFYGYTF. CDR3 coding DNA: TGTGCCAGCAGCTTTCCGTCCGGGGGTCCTTTCTATGGCTACACCTTC.

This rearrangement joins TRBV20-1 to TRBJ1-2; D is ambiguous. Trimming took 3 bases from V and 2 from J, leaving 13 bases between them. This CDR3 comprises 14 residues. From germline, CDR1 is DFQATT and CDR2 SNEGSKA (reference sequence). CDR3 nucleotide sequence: TGCAGTGCTAGGCCTCCTACAGTGAACTATGGCTACACCTTC. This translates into CSARPPTVNYGYTF.

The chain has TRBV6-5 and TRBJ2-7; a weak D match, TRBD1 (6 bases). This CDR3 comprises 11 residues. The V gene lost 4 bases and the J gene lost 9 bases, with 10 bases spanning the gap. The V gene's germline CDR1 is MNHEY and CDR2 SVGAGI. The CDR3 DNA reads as TGTGCCAGCAGTTCGCTAGGGGGGCAGTACTTC. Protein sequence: CASSSLGGQYF.

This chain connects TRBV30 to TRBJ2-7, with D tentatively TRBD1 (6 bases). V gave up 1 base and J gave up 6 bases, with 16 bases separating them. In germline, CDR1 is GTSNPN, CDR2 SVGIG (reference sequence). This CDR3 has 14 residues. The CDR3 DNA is TGTGCCTGGAGTGGGAACAGGGTAGCGTCCGAGCAGTACTTC. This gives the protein CAWSGNRVASEQYF.

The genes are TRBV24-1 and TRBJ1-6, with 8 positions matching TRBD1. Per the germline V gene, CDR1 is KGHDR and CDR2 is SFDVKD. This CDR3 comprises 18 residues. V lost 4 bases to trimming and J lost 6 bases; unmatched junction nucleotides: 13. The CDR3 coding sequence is TGTGCCACCAGTGAAGTCTGTTTTGGACAGGGAGTTAATTCACCCCTCCACTTT. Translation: CATSEVCFGQGVNSPLHF.

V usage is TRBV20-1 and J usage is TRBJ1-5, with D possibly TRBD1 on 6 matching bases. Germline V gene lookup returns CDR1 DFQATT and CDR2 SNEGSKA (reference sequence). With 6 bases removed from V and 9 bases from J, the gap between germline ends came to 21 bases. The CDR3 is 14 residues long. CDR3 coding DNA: TGCAGTGCCTGGACAGACGCAAGTACAGGGCCCCAGCATTTT. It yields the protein CSAWTDASTGPQHF.

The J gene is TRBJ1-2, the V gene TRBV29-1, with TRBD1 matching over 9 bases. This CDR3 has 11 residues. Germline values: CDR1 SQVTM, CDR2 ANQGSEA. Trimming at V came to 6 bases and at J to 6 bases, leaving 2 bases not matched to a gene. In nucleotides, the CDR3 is TGCAGCGTGAACAGGGGGCATGGCTACACCTTC. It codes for CSVNRGHGYTF.

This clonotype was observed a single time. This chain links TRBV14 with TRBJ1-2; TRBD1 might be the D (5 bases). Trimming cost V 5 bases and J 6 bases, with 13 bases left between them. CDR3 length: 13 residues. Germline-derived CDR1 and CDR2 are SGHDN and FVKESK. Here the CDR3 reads CASSEGMNHGYTF. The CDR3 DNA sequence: TGTGCCAGCAGCGAGGGGATGAACCATGGCTACACCTTC.

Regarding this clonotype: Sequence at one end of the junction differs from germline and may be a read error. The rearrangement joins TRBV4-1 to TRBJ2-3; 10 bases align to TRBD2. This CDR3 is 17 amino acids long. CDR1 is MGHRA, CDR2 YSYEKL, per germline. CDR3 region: CAGSQDQRGGLADTQYF. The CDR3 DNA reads TGCGCCGGCAGCCAAGATCAGCGGGGGGGATTAGCCGATACGCAGTATTTT.

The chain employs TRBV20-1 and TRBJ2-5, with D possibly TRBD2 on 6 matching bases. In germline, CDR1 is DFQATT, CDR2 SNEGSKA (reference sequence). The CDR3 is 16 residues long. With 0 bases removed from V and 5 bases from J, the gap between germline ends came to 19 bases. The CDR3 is CSARDRHSGDWETQYF. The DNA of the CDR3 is TGCAGTGCTAGAGACCGGCATTCGGGGGACTGGGAGACCCAGTACTTC.

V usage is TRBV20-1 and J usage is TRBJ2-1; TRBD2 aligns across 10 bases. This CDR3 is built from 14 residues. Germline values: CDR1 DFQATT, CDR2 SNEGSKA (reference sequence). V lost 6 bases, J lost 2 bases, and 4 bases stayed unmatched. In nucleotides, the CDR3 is TGCAGTGCGAGTCTAGCGGGGGCCTACAATGAGCAGTTCTTC. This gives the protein CSASLAGAYNEQFF.